The rows below give T cell receptor beta chains drawn from one sample of a study of cytomegalovirus exposure and HLA in healthy donors. Method: immunoSEQ multiplex PCR; TCRdb's copy keeps in-frame clones and lacks some. The table has 150,000 to 200,000 clones, roughly 76% seen once; the top ten hold 4.9%. The sequencing input was PBMCs. These receptors came from a woman in her late teens or twenties in good health and CMV-seropositive. Each CDR3 is given with its conserved first and last residue. D genes are given only for firm matches. Rows give clone size only sometimes, using once, few, many, or a class for an expanded clone.

V,size,J,D,DNA,CDR3
TRBV19,.,TRBJ1-5,.,TGTGCCAGTAGTACGTCACCGGGATCTAATGGCAATCAGCCCCAGCATTTT,CASSTSPGSNGNQPQHF
TRBV28,.,TRBJ2-1,TRBD1,TGTGCCAGCAGTTCCGGGACAGGGGCCAACAATGAGCAGTTCTTC,CASSSGTGANNEQFF
TRBV7-9,.,TRBJ1-6,.,TGTGCCAGCAACAGGGAAATAGACTCACCCCTCCACTTT,CASNREIDSPLHF
TRBV9,once,TRBJ1-1,.,TGTGCCAGCAGCCCCGGGGACAAGAACACTGAAGCTTTCTTT,CASSPGDKNTEAFF
TRBV19,.,TRBJ2-1,.,TGTGCCAGTAGTAATCCCGCGGGGATTTCCTACAATGAGCAGTTCTTC,CASSNPAGISYNEQFF
TRBV6-6,.,TRBJ1-5,.,TGTGCCAGCAGCGAGGGGAGGAATCAGCCCCAGCATTTT,CASSEGRNQPQHF
TRBV11-2,.,TRBJ1-1,TRBD1,TGTGCCAGCAGGAGGGACAGGTGGATGGGGGTGACCGGTGAAGCTTTCTTT,CASRRDRWMGVTGEAFF
TRBV6-5,.,TRBJ1-4,TRBD1,TGTGCCAGCAGTTACCGACAGGGAAGGAATGAAAAACTGTTTTTT,CASSYRQGRNEKLFF
TRBV7-9,.,TRBJ1-2,.,TGTGCCAGCAGCCAGAATCTGCGGGGGGCTCATGGCTACACCTTC,CASSQNLRGAHGYTF
TRBV28,.,TRBJ2-1,TRBD2,TGTGCCAGCACCAACACTAGCGGGGGGCGCAATGAGCAGTTCTTC,CASTNTSGGRNEQFF
TRBV11-3,.,TRBJ1-1,TRBD1,TGTGCCAGCAGCGTCGGACAGGGGAACACTGAAGCTTTCTTT,CASSVGQGNTEAFF
TRBV7-2,once,TRBJ2-7,.,TGTGCCAGCAGCCCCAAGGGACTGGGATCCTACGAGCAGTACTTC,CASSPKGLGSYEQYF
TRBV6-1,.,TRBJ1-5,.,TGTGCCAGCACTAAGGAGAGCAATCAGCCCCAGCATTTT,CASTKESNQPQHF
TRBV29-1,.,TRBJ2-5,.,TGCAGCGTTGAGCTAGAACCGGAGACCCAGTACTTC,CSVELEPETQYF
TRBV28,.,TRBJ2-7,TRBD1,TGTGCCGGCTCACAGGGGGCAACTCACGAGCAGTACTTC,CAGSQGATHEQYF
TRBV5-1,.,TRBJ2-7,TRBD2,TGCGCCAGCAGCTCTTGGACTAGCGGGGGCGAGCAGTACTTC,CASSSWTSGGEQYF
TRBV7-2,.,TRBJ2-1,.,TGTGCCAGCAGCCTGGGGGGAATCTACAATGAGCAGTTCTTC,CASSLGGIYNEQFF
TRBV5-6,.,TRBJ1-6,TRBD1,TGTGCCAGCAACGGACAGGGGGCGGGTAATTCACCCCTCCACTTT,CASNGQGAGNSPLHF
TRBV30,.,TRBJ1-3,.,TGTGCCTGGAGACCGACAGCTAACACCATATATTTT,CAWRPTANTIYF
TRBV5-6,.,TRBJ2-3,.,TGTGCCAGCAGCTGGGGCTGGTTCGTACTCACCACAGATACGCAGTATTTT,CASSWGWFVLTTDTQYF
TRBV30,.,TRBJ1-1,.,TGTGCCTGGAGTGTGCGGCGGTTGTTCACTGAAGCTTTCTTT,CAWSVRRLFTEAFF
TRBV27,.,TRBJ1-1,.,TGTGCCAGCAGTACCGGGACACCGAACACTGAAGCTTTCTTT,CASSTGTPNTEAFF
TRBV11-2,once,TRBJ1-4,.,TGTGCCAGCAGCTTAGGGTGGGGTGAGGGTGAAAAACTGTTTTTT,CASSLGWGEGEKLFF
TRBV6-5,.,TRBJ1-1,.,TGTGCCAGCAGTCACGGACAGAACACTGAAGCTTTCTTT,CASSHGQNTEAFF
TRBV5-6,.,TRBJ2-5,TRBD2,TGTGCCAGCAGCTCGCTCGGGGGGGAGGGAGAGACCCAGTACTTC,CASSSLGGEGETQYF
TRBV19,.,TRBJ1-1,.,TGTGCCAGTAGTATCTATTGGGGGCCGTACACTGAAGCTTTCTTT,CASSIYWGPYTEAFF
TRBV5-6,few,TRBJ1-1,.,TGTGCCAGCAGCTTAAATATGAACACTGAAGCTTTCTTT,CASSLNMNTEAFF
TRBV4-2,.,TRBJ2-5,.,TGTGCCAGCAGCCAAGTCGTAAGGGGAAGAGAGACCCAGTACTTC,CASSQVVRGRETQYF
TRBV18,.,TRBJ2-3,TRBD2,TGTGCCAGCTCACCAACTAGCGCAGATACGCAGTATTTT,CASSPTSADTQYF
TRBV25-1,.,TRBJ1-1,.,TGTGCCAGCAGTGGTCCCAGGAACACTGAAGCTTTCTTT,CASSGPRNTEAFF
TRBV19,.,TRBJ1-4,TRBD1,TGTGCCAGTACTTATGTAAGGGACAGCTCTGCAACTAATGAAAAACTGTTTTTT,CASTYVRDSSATNEKLFF
TRBV9,.,TRBJ2-6,.,TGTGCCAGCAGCGCAACAGGGATAGGGAGCTCTGGGGCCAACGTCCTGACTTTC,CASSATGIGSSGANVLTF
TRBV19,.,TRBJ2-1,.,TGTGCCAGTAGTATTTCAGGGGATGGATACAATGAGCAGTTCTTC,CASSISGDGYNEQFF
TRBV7-6,.,TRBJ1-2,TRBD1,TGTGCCAGCAGCTTAGAGGCAGGGGGCTTGTATGGCTACACCTTC,CASSLEAGGLYGYTF
TRBV2,.,TRBJ1-2,TRBD1,TGTGCCAGCAAAAGGAATATGATCTTCCAGGACAGGGGGTCTGGCTACACCTTC,CASKRNMIFQDRGSGYTF